The sequence of this TCR beta chain was determined in a study of T cells in Graves' hyperthyroidism and ophthalmopathy (dated by TCRdb to between 2019 and 2020). About the study as a whole: Peripheral blood was collected at initial diagnosis, before any treatment. To identify distinguishing TCR V-J signatures, a discovery cohort of around 100 patients was used, comprising approximately 40 with Graves' ophthalmopathy and some 60 with stable Graves' hyperthyroidism. An independent validation cohort of around 19 hyperthyroidism patients and about 16 patients who later progressed to ophthalmopathy tested prospective prediction of ophthalmopathy. The roughly 100 discovery patients were divided at random into training and test sets in a 7:3 ratio. Thyroid tissue and blood T-cell repertoires from roughly 6 Graves' hyperthyroidism patients were also compared in the study. Once sampling was done, hyperthyroidism patients were given methimazole at a starting dose of 30 mg daily, whereas ophthalmopathy patients were given high-dose intravenous methylprednisolone. The paper describes TCR Vbeta CDR3 sequencing of roughly 130 peripheral blood samples, made up of some 40 ophthalmopathy patients, around 73 hyperthyroidism patients and roughly 17 progressor patients. Overall study outcomes, separate from this receptor: A 13 V-J signature model separated ophthalmopathy from stable hyperthyroidism, with roughly 88% sensitivity and roughly 81% specificity in cross-validation and 80%/75% in testing. Most expanded thyroid clonotypes (frequency above 0.001) were also detected in blood, suggesting blood repertoires may reflect thyroid immune responses. Sample size was not statistically predetermined, and investigators were not blinded to group allocation. In validation, the model predicted progression to ophthalmopathy with 60% to 71% sensitivity and less than 75% specificity, a median of 6.5 months before onset.

CDR3 length: 14 amino acids, cysteine to phenylalanine. The sequence is cut down to CDR3 DNA, 42 bases in frame from base 1. The germline V end is reduced by 6 bases and the J end by 8 bases; junction bases left unmatched: 10. Worth noting for this clonotype: Its antigen is not yet known. Base qualities are not recorded, but no much larger clone differs from it by a single base.

Stable Graves' hyperthyroidism was defined as the absence of progression to ophthalmopathy over 18 months of follow-up. The hyperthyroidism patients were between 18 and 65 years old and newly diagnosed, with a disease duration of less than 2 months. Any patient with an uncontrolled infection, another autoimmune disease, pregnancy or lactation was excluded. Clinical symptoms, serum thyroxine and TRAb, thyroid ultrasound, and orbital computed tomography formed the basis for the diagnoses. PBMCs were separated from around 9.1 ml of fresh peripheral blood using Ficoll-Paque density gradient centrifugation. Total RNA was extracted with Trizol reagent, and quality was checked on an Agilent 2100 Bioanalyzer. TCR beta CDR3 regions were amplified from RNA transcripts. A first-round RT-PCR of the TCR CDR3 used the HTBI primer set with the Qiagen OneStep RT-PCR kit. The libraries were constructed in a second round of multiplex PCR and then size-selected and purified. Paired-end sequencing of the libraries was performed with 100 bp reads on an Illumina HiSeq2000. From the authors' description of their analysis: SOAPnuke was used to process the raw data, removing reads that contained adapters or uncalled bases, had a mean Phred below 15, or lacked an exact match to the constant primer or identifier. COPE v1.2.5 was used to merge high-quality paired reads, and clonotypes were defined as unique nucleotide sequences. Clonotypes were aligned to IMGT TRBV, TRBD and TRBJ reference segments using MiTCR v1.1. Analysis was restricted to V-J combinations with a frequency above 0.0001, which covered roughly 99% of repertoires. A TCS score was defined as the ratio of F50 (clonal expansion) to E x V (chaos), with BLOSUM62-based TCRdist applied between CDR3 peptides within each V-J. Welch's t-statistics and random forest reduced around 510 V-J features to some 14, which were used in a naive Bayes classifier (R e1071). Using fastp trimming at Q25 and MiXCR clonotype assembly, TCRdb reanalyzed the public sequencing data and kept in-frame beta chains. Each CDR3 protein gets just one entry, which takes the most common genes and DNA from the rows behind it. These V and J calls are TCRdb output, not the study's own analysis. This sample gives 300,000 to 450,000 distinct CDR3 sequences in total; 14% to 15% of them show up just once. Around a third of the sample is in the top ten clones.

The material sequenced was blood. The receptor was derived from a woman under 40 with Graves' hyperthyroidism. Recombination connected TRBV12-3 or TRBV12-4 to TRBJ1-3; the central 7 bases match TRBD1. The CDR3 region reads CASSPQGQGDTIYF. In nucleotides, the sequence is TGTGCCAGCAGCCCACAGGGCCAGGGGGACACCATATATTTT.